A single sample is the source of the 19 T cell receptor beta chains below, sequenced in a study of blood T cells in healthy people across ages. The second PCR ran 7 to 11 cycles with a sample-barcoded 5' primer and J-beta primers. TCRdb re-called the 5' RACE reads through MiXCR, storing one row per CDR3 protein. The sample lists around 520,000 distinct CDR3 sequences, 25% to 35% occurring once. The same specimen was also included in a second study, on T cells of mothers and their children.

Sequenced: blood. These receptors originate from a boy between 2 and 10 years old in good health.

The chain combines TRBV3-1 with TRBJ2-5; no reliable D call. The J call is in doubt because the DNA end fits TRBJ2-1 better. Germline CDR1 LGHDT, CDR2 YNNKEL (reference sequence). The CDR3 spans 16 residues. CDR3 loop: CASSQPDRPAYNEQFF. The CDR3 nucleotides read TGTGCCAGCAGCCAACCCGACCGACCCGCCTACAATGAGCAGTTCTTC.

In its sample, this clonotype was seen a few times. V and J are TRBV5-5 and TRBJ2-5; 8 nucleotides agree with TRBD1. The CDR3 sequence is 15 residues long. Per the germline V gene, CDR1 is SGHKS and CDR2 is YYEKEE (reference sequence). The J segment lost 4 bases and the V segment lost 4 bases, leaving 9 bases of the junction unmatched. The CDR3 spells CASSPPTGVGETQYF. Here the CDR3 DNA reads TGTGCCAGCAGCCCTCCGACAGGGGTGGGAGAGACCCAGTACTTC.

V usage is TRBV27 and J usage is TRBJ2-5; D unclear. This CDR3 comprises 14 residues. V dropped 5 bases and J dropped 1 base, with 11 bases sitting between them. CDR1 is MNHEY, CDR2 SMNVEV, per germline (reference sequence). The CDR3 is CASSPHMGQETQYF. DNA for the CDR3: TGTGCCAGCAGTCCGCATATGGGCCAAGAGACCCAGTACTTC.

This clonotype has just a few counts. The chain carries TRBV11-2 and TRBJ2-5; D assignment may be TRBD1 or TRBD2 (6 bases each). CDR1 and CDR2 (germline): SGHAT, FQNNGV. V dropped 2 bases and J dropped 1 base, with 11 bases sitting between them. The CDR3 runs 15 residues. The CDR3 nucleotides are TGTGCCAGCAGCTTAAGGGGGGTATCCCAAGAGACCCAGTACTTC. It encodes CASSLRGVSQETQYF.

The rearrangement links TRBV2 to TRBJ2-5; 8 bases map to TRBD1. Gene TRBJ2-7 matches the end of the DNA better, so the J call may be wrong. CDR1 and CDR2 from the germline V gene are SNHLY and FYNNEI. This CDR3 has 14 amino acids. CDR3 loop: CASFGTGQTYEQYF. The CDR3 DNA reads TGTGCCAGCTTTGGGACAGGCCAGACCTACGAGCAGTACTTC.

This clonotype was seen a handful of times. This sequence joins TRBV7-2 and TRBJ2-7; 10 bases are shared with TRBD1. The J segment lost 0 bases and the V segment lost 0 bases, leaving 2 bases of the junction unmatched. Germline values: CDR1 SGHTA, CDR2 FQGNSA. The CDR3 is made up of 16 amino acids. As DNA, the CDR3 is TGTGCCAGCAGCTTAGCAGACAGGGGGCGCTCCTACGAGCAGTACTTC. This sequence encodes CASSLADRGRSYEQYF. The full variable domain, rest sourced from reference TRBV7-2 and TRBJ2-7, is GAGVSQSPSNKVTEKGKDVELRCDPISGHTALYWYRQSLGQGLEFLIYFQGNSAPDKSGLPSDRFSAERTGGSVSTLTIQRTQQEDSAVYLCASSLADRGRSYEQYFGPGTRLTVT.

This clonotype was seen more than once but under ten times. This chain connects TRBV29-1 to TRBJ1-1; D ambiguous. Germline V gene sequence: CDR1 SQVTM, CDR2 ANQGSEA. V gave up 5 bases and J gave up 3 bases, with 25 bases separating them. The CDR3 length is 17 residues. This chain's CDR3 is CSVLGPEVGRWDTEAFF. The CDR3 region has the DNA TGCAGCGTTTTGGGCCCTGAGGTTGGTCGGTGGGACACTGAAGCTTTCTTT.

The chain has TRBV28 and TRBJ2-1, with a tentative D call TRBD1 (6 bases). The V end was cut by 5 bases, the J end by 5 bases, with 13 bases between. Germline V gene data show CDR1 as MDHEN and CDR2 as SYDVKM. The length of the CDR3 is 14 residues. The CDR3: CASSPTGLDNEQFF. The CDR3 region has the DNA TGTGCCAGCAGTCCGACAGGACTTGACAATGAGCAGTTCTTC.

In its sample, this clonotype was seen a few times. The chain links TRBV4-1 to TRBJ2-3; no definite D call. Trimming stripped 0 bases from V and 1 base from J, with 14 bases between. CDR1 and CDR2 from the germline V gene are MGHRA and YSYEKL. The CDR3 has 17 amino acids. This CDR3 reads CASSQDPHFWGTDTQYF. The CDR3 nucleotides read TGCGCCAGCAGCCAAGATCCCCACTTTTGGGGCACAGATACGCAGTATTTT.

The sample holds one count of this clonotype. The J gene is TRBJ1-2, the V gene TRBV29-1; D is perhaps TRBD1 (6 bases). The germline V gene encodes CDR1 SQVTM and CDR2 ANQGSEA. Trimming shortened V by 0 bases and J by 6 bases, and 17 bases separated the two germline ends. The CDR3 covers 15 residues. The DNA for the CDR3 is TGCAGCGTTGAAGATTTCCGGACAGTGGAGCATGGCTACACCTTC. Its translation: CSVEDFRTVEHGYTF.

V usage is TRBV3-1 and J usage is TRBJ1-1; D possibly corresponds to TRBD1 (5 bases). The CDR3 has 14 residues. Trimming took 2 bases from V and 4 from J, leaving 11 bases between them. Germline V CDR1 and CDR2: LGHDT, YNNKEL (reference sequence). The CDR3 region has the DNA TGTGCCAGCAGCCAACCCGGGGCGGGCACTGAAGCTTTCTTT. Translated: CASSQPGAGTEAFF.

This clonotype was found a few times. The genes are TRBV6-1 and TRBJ2-7, with a tentative D call TRBD1 (6 bases). This CDR3 spans 14 amino acids. V was trimmed by 2 bases and J by 5 bases, leaving 13 bases between them. Germline V gene lookup returns CDR1 MNHNS and CDR2 SASEGT. The CDR3 DNA sequence: TGTGCCAGCAGTGAAAGGGGCAGGGGCCACGAGCAGTACTTC. It is translated as CASSERGRGHEQYF.

The table lists this clonotype with a count of one. V usage is TRBV30 and J usage is TRBJ2-6, with a possible D match to TRBD1 (6 bases). There are 14 residues in the CDR3. Trimming cost V 8 bases and J 3 bases, with 14 bases left between them. Germline CDR1 and CDR2: GTSNPN and SVGIG (reference sequence). CDR3 DNA sequence: TGTGCCGGGCCTTCAGGGGATGGGGCCAACGTCCTGACTTTC. Its translation is CAGPSGDGANVLTF.

This chain joins TRBV7-2 and TRBJ2-5; TRBD2 matches at 10 bases. After removal of 0 bases from V and 7 bases from J, the junction contained 5 bases not matched to a gene. CDR1 is SGHTA, CDR2 FQGNSA, per germline. The length of the CDR3 is 15 residues. The CDR3: CASSLALAGVATQYF. CDR3 in DNA: TGTGCCAGCAGCTTAGCCCTAGCGGGAGTCGCGACCCAGTACTTC.

The rearrangement links TRBV11-3 to TRBJ2-2; no clear D. V dropped 11 bases and J dropped 5 bases, with 18 bases sitting between them. The CDR3 sequence is 14 residues long. CDR1 and CDR2 (germline): SGHNT, YENEEA. CDR3 sequence reads: CASSSWSDTGELFF. The CDR3 DNA reads as TGTGCCTCTTCCAGCTGGAGTGATACCGGGGAGCTGTTTTTT. Together with reference TRBV11-3 and TRBJ2-2, the CDR3 gives the full variable domain: EAGVVQSPRYKIIEKKQPVAFWCNPISGHNTLYWYLQNLGQGPELLIRYENEEAVDDSQLPKDRFSAERLKGVDSTLKIQPAELGDSAVYLCASSSWSDTGELFFGEGSRLTVL.

This chain joins TRBV7-2 and TRBJ2-3, with TRBD2 identical over 9 bases. This CDR3 has 17 residues. The germline V gene has CDR1 SGHTA and CDR2 FQGNSA. V shed 5 bases and J 2 bases; nucleotides not matched to a gene: 11. As DNA, the CDR3 is TGTGCCAGCAGCACCCGTAGCGGGAGAGGGTACACAGATACGCAGTATTTT. It yields the protein CASSTRSGRGYTDTQYF.

This clonotype was counted a few times. This chain links TRBV19 with TRBJ2-1, with D perhaps TRBD2 (6 bases). The V end lost 4 bases, the J end lost 4 bases, and 17 bases lay between the germline ends. Germline CDR1 reads LNHDA; CDR2 reads SQIVND (reference sequence). This CDR3 is built from 16 residues. CDR3 sequence: CASSTLAHPVYNEQFF. Here the CDR3 DNA reads TGTGCCAGTAGTACGCTAGCGCACCCTGTGTACAATGAGCAGTTCTTC.

The chain has TRBV7-9 and TRBJ2-3; D perhaps matches TRBD1 (5 bases). The germline CDR1 and CDR2 sequences are SEHNR and FQNEAQ (reference sequence). V dropped 0 bases and J dropped 5 bases, with 15 bases sitting between them. This CDR3 region has 16 residues. The CDR3 region has the DNA TGTGCCAGCAGCTTAGCAAGGGGTGGAGTAGGAGATACGCAGTATTTT. It yields the protein CASSLARGGVGDTQYF.

CDR3 nucleotides: TGCGCCAGCAGCCAAGACCCCGAGGTGCTAGCGGGAGATACGCAGTATTTT. It codes for CASSQDPEVLAGDTQYF. This chain connects TRBV4-3 to TRBJ2-3; 8 bases match TRBD2. CDR3 length equals 17 residues. V was clipped by 0 bases and J by 5 bases; unmatched bases: 10. The germline gives CDR1 LGHNA, CDR2 YSLEER.